The 5 T cell receptor beta chains below come from one sample, sequenced in a study of T cell repertoires in ileal Crohn's disease. The data were produced by immunoSEQ multiplex PCR, yet TCRdb's version contains in-frame clones alone and is incomplete. The profile shows 8,000 to 9,500 clones, around 78% of them singletons. Sequencing was performed on ileal tissue. All receptors come from an adult with Crohn's disease.

J is TRBJ2-7 and V is TRBV30; D is perhaps TRBD1 (5 bases). Germline values: CDR1 GTSNPN, CDR2 SVGIG (reference sequence). The V end lost 0 bases, the J end lost 5 bases, and 8 bases lay between the germline ends. The CDR3 runs 12 residues. The CDR3 spells CAWSVQVHEQYF. The CDR3 DNA sequence: TGTGCCTGGAGTGTACAGGTCCACGAGCAGTACTTC.

This chain links TRBV5-1 with TRBJ2-3; 9 nucleotides agree with TRBD1. The CDR3 has 15 residues. V lost 0 bases to trimming and J lost 4 bases; unmatched junction nucleotides: 3. CDR1 is SGHRS and CDR2 is YFSETQ in the germline V gene. CDR3: CASSLVQGAADTQYF. CDR3 sequence (DNA): TGCGCCAGCAGCTTGGTACAGGGGGCAGCAGATACGCAGTATTTT.

The rearrangement joins TRBV21-1 to TRBJ2-7; TRBD2 reflects the table's D call only, with no check against the DNA. TRBV21-1 is classified as a pseudogene. This CDR3 is built from 13 residues. Here the CDR3 reads CASSKNECSRQYF. CDR3 in DNA: TGTGCCAGCAGCAAAAACGAATGTAGCAGGCAGTACTTC.

This sequence joins TRBV4-2 and TRBJ2-5; 12 bases align to TRBD2. J gave up 4 bases and V 3 bases, and 6 bases lay outside the gene matches. The CDR3 consists of 16 residues. The germline gives CDR1 LGHNA, CDR2 YNFKEQ. The CDR3 region is CASSHPSGRAPETQYF. The CDR3 DNA reads TGTGCCAGCAGCCACCCTAGCGGGAGGGCCCCAGAGACCCAGTACTTC.

V is TRBV19 and J is TRBJ1-2; possibly TRBD1 for D (5 bases). The CDR3 has 15 residues. Looked up from germline, CDR1 is LNHDA and CDR2 is SQIVND (reference sequence). The V gene lost 10 bases and the J gene lost 2 bases, with 20 bases spanning the gap. The CDR3 spells CATWEEGPGNYGYTF. The CDR3 DNA sequence: TGTGCCACCTGGGAGGAGGGGCCGGGGAACTATGGCTACACCTTC.